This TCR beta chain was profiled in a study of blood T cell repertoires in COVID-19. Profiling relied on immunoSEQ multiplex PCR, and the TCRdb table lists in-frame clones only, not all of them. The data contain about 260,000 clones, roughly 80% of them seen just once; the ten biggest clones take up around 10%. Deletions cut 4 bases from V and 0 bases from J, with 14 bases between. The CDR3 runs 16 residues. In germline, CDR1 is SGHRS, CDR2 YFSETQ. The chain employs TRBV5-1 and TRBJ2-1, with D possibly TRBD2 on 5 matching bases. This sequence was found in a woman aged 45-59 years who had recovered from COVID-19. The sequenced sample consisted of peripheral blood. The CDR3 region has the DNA TGCGCCAGCAGCCTCTCGAGGGTTATCTCCTACAATGAGCAGTTCTTC. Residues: CASSLSRVISYNEQFF.